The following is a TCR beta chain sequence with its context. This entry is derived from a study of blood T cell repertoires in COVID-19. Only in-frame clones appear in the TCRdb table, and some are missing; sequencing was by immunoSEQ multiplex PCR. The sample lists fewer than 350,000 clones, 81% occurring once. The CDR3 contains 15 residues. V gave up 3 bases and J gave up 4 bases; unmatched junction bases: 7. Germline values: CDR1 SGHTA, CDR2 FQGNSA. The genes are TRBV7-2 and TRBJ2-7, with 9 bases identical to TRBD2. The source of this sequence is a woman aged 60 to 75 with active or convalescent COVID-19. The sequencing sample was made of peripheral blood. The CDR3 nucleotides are TGTGCCAGCAGCTTGGAAGCGGGGGGCTGGTACGAGCAGTACTTC. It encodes CASSLEAGGWYEQYF.